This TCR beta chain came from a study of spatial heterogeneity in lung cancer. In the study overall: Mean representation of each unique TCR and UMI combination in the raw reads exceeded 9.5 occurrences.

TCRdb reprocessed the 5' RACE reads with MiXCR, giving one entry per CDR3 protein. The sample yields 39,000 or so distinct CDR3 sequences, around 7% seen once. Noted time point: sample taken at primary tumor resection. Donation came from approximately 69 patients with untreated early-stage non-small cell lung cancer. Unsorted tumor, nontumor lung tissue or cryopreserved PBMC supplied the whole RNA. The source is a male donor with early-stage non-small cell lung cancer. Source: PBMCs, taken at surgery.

CDR3 sequence: CSARRQGGYGYTF. The CDR3 nucleotides are TGCAGTGCAAGAAGACAGGGAGGTTACGGCTACACCTTC. The J gene is TRBJ1-2, the V gene TRBV20-1; 7 bases fit TRBD1. The germline CDR1 and CDR2 sequences are DFQATT and SNEGSKA (reference sequence). The V gene end was trimmed by 6 bases and the J gene end by 8 bases; junction bases not matched to a gene: 12. The CDR3 has 13 amino acids.